This record covers a single T cell receptor beta chain. This sample is drawn from a study of blood T cell repertoires in COVID-19. Whole-study context: The United States, Italy and Spain were the sources of the acute and convalescent COVID-19 samples.

Trimming took 6 bases from V and 0 from J, leaving 17 bases between them. The CDR3 has 16 residues. Germline V gene data show CDR1 as SNHLY and CDR2 as FYNNEI. This study enrolled people aged roughly 18 to 89 from around 26 US geographic areas. Cohort assignment relied on participant-reported clinical history. Symptom resolution, clearance, or two negative PCRs marked the recovered donors of Cohort 3. Clones were sequenced by immunoSEQ multiplex PCR, and TCRdb holds only the in-frame ones, with some missing. Among some 490,000 clones, roughly nine tenths were seen once, and the ten largest hold roughly 8.5%.

The rearrangement joins TRBV2 to TRBJ1-2; D is possibly TRBD1 (6 bases). Sample: PBMCs or T cells enriched from blood (not recorded which). The source of this sequence is a woman aged 55-70 years who had recovered from COVID-19. Here the CDR3 reads CASSHPGTRTNYGYTF. The CDR3 DNA reads as TGTGCCAGCAGCCATCCCGGGACAAGAACTAACTATGGCTACACCTTC.